This record concerns one T cell receptor (beta chain) sequence. These data are taken from a study of OX40 agonist ivuxolimab in advanced cancers. CDR1 and CDR2 from the germline V gene are MRHNA and SNTAGT. The length of the CDR3 is 17 residues. V lost 0 bases, J lost 5 bases, and 19 bases lay in between. Profiled with immunoSEQ multiplex PCR; TCRdb holds only in-frame clones, not every one. The sample lists about 44,000 clones, around 86% seen once, with 0.3% to 0.4% in the top ten. The V call is TRBV6-4, the J call TRBJ1-1; perhaps TRBD1 as D (5 bases). This TCR was recovered from an adult with an advanced solid tumor such as melanoma, head and neck, liver or kidney cancer. This specimen was CD4+ or CD8+ T cells sorted from blood, taken in a trial of the OX40 agonist ivuxolimab. The CDR3 DNA follows: TGTGCCAGCAGTGACTCATCCGGGTTCAAGGGGACGACTGAAGCTTTCTTT. Its protein product is CASSDSSGFKGTTEAFF.